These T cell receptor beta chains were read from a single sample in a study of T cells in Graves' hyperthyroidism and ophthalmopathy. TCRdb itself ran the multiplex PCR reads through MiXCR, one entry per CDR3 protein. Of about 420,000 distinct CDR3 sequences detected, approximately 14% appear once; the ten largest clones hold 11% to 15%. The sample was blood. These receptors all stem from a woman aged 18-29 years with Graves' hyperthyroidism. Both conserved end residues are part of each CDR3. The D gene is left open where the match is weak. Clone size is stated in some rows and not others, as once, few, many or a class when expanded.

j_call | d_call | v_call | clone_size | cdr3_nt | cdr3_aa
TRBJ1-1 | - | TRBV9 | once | TGTGCCAGCAGCCCCTATCGTAGAGGAGCTGAAGCTTTCTTT | CASSPYRRGAEAFF
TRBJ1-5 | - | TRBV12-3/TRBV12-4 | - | TGTGCCAGCAGCCTAAGTTTAGGCAATCAGCCCCAGCATTTT | CASSLSLGNQPQHF
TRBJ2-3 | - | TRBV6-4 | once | TGTGCCAGCAACAACGGGGATAACCCAGATACGCAGTATTTT | CASNNGDNPDTQYF
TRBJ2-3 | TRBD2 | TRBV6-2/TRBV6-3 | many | TGTGCCAGCAGTTACGGACTAGCGGGGGGGCCAGATACGCAGTATTTT | CASSYGLAGGPDTQYF
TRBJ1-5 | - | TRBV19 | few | TGTGCCAGTAGTATGGGAGTGAGCAATCAGCCCCAGCATTTT | CASSMGVSNQPQHF
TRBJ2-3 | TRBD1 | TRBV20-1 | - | TGCAGTGCACCCGACAGGGGGCTTGCAGATACGCAGTATTTT | CSAPDRGLADTQYF
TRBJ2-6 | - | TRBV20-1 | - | TGCAGTGCTAGAGAAGGGTCCGGGGCCAACGTCCTGACTTTC | CSAREGSGANVLTF
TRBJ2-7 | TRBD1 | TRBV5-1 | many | TGCGCCAGCAGCTTCTCGGGACAGGTCTACGAGCAGTACTTC | CASSFSGQVYEQYF
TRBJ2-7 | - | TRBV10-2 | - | TGCGCCAGCACTAAGGGGGGGACCGAGCAGTACTTC | CASTKGGTEQYF
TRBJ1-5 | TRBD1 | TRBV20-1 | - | TGCAGTGCTAGAGGGCGGGACAGGGGAGGATGGGGCAATCAGCCCCAGCATTTT | CSARGRDRGGWGNQPQHF
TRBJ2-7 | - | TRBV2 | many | TGTGCCAGCAGTGAAGGAGGCCTAAGCTACGAGCAGTACTTC | CASSEGGLSYEQYF
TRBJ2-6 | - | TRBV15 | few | TGTGCCACCGCGTATACACCCGGACGACGTGGCGGCTCTGGGGCCAACGTCCTGACTTTC | CATAYTPGRRGGSGANVLTF
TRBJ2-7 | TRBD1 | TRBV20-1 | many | TGCAGTGCGAGAGCCCCGGGACAGGGTGGGTACGAGCAGTACTTC | CSARAPGQGGYEQYF
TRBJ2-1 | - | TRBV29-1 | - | TGCAGCGTGGCCGGACTGGCGAACTCCTACAATGAGCAGTTCTTC | CSVAGLANSYNEQFF
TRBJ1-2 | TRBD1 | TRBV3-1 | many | TGTGCCAGCAGCCCCGGGACAGGGGAGTACGGCTACACCTTC | CASSPGTGEYGYTF
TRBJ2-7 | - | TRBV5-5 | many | TGTGCCAGCAGCTGGTCTTCAGGGTCTTCCTACGAGCAGTACTTC | CASSWSSGSSYEQYF
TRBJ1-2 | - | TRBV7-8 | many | TGTGCCAGCAGCTTTCTTCGGGGGGGCGAGGTTGGTGGCTACACCTTC | CASSFLRGGEVGGYTF
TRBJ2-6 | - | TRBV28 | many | TGTGCCAGCAGTATCGCAGGGGACGGGGCCAACGTCCTGACTTTC | CASSIAGDGANVLTF
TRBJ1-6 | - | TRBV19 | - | TGTGCCAGTAGTACGTTGGAGTATAATTCACCCCTCCACTTT | CASSTLEYNSPLHF
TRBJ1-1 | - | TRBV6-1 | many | TGTGCCAGCAGTGAAGGGGTGGGGGGCACTGAAGCTTTCTTT | CASSEGVGGTEAFF
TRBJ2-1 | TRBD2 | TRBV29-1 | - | TGCAGCGTTGGGGGAGGGTCCTACGAGCAGTTCTTC | CSVGGGSYEQFF
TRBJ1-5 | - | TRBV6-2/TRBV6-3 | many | TGTGCCAGCAGTTTTCCAGGAGGCAATCAGCCCCAGCATTTT | CASSFPGGNQPQHF
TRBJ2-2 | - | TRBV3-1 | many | TGTGCCAGCAGCCTCCGTTCAGGGTTCAAGCCCGGGGAGCTGTTTTTT | CASSLRSGFKPGELFF
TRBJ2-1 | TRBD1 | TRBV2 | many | TGTGCCAGCAGAGTAACAGGGGGTTCCTACAATGAGCAGTTCTTC | CASRVTGGSYNEQFF
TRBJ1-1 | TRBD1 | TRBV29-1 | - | TGCAGCGTTGAAAGGGGGACAGGGTGGTTTGGAGCTTTCTTT | CSVERGTGWFGAFF
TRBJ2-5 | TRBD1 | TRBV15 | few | TGTGCCACCAGCAGACCTGGACAGGGACCTGCCCAGTACTTC | CATSRPGQGPAQYF
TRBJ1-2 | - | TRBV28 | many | TGTGCCAGCAGGTCGACAGAGCACTATGGCTACACCTTC | CASRSTEHYGYTF
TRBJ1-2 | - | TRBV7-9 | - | TGTGCCAGCAGCTTACGGGGATCTAACTATGGCTACACCTTC | CASSLRGSNYGYTF
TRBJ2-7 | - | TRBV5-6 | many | TGTGCCAGCAGCCCTGGCGTTACTAGAGGATACGAGCAGTACTTC | CASSPGVTRGYEQYF
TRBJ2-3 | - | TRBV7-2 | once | TGTGCCAGCAGTTACGGAGCCTTTACTGCTACGCAGTATTTT | CASSYGAFTATQYF
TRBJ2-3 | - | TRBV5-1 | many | TGCGCCAGCAGCTTGAGCAGGGGGGGCGCAGATACGCAGTATTTT | CASSLSRGGADTQYF
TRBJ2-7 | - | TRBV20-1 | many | TGCAGGGGGGGCGGGGGAGAGAACGAGCAGTACTTC | CRGGGGENEQYF
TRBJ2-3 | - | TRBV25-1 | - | TGTGCCAGCAGTGAACTCAGACAGTTCACAGATACGCAGTATTTT | CASSELRQFTDTQYF
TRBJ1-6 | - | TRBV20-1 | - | TGCAGTGCCCCATTTGACTATAATTCACCCCTCCACTTT | CSAPFDYNSPLHF
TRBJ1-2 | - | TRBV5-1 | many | TGCGCCAGCAGCTTGGGGACCGCGGAGGTCTATGGCTACACCTTC | CASSLGTAEVYGYTF
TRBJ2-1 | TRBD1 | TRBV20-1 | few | TGCAGTGCTAGAGATAACCCCCGGGACAGTTCATACAATGAGCAGTTCTTC | CSARDNPRDSSYNEQFF
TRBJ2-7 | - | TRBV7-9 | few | TGTGCCAGCAGCTTCCCTGGAGCCTCCTACGAGCAGTACTTC | CASSFPGASYEQYF
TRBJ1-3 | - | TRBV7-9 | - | TGTGCCAGCAGCTTATCCGGACAGTTTATTGGAAACACCATATATTTT | CASSLSGQFIGNTIYF
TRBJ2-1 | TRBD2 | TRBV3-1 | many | TGTGCCAGCAGCCAGGGAGGGCGGAACAATGAGCAGTTCTTC | CASSQGGRNNEQFF